Each of the 2 T cell receptor beta chains below was sequenced from the same sample in a study of CD8+CD57+ T cells in acquired aplastic anemia listed by TCRdb under 2018. Sequencer: Illumina HiSeq 2000. TCR beta VDJ combination and CDR3 sequence profiling used genomic DNA as the template. TCRdb took the public reads, trimmed them with fastp at Q25, ran MiXCR for clone calling and kept in-frame beta chains. Identical CDR3 protein sequences are pooled into one entry, listed with their most common genes and DNA. The sample table records around 180,000 distinct CDR3 sequences; 50% to 75% of these occur just once. The top ten hold just over 45% of the sample. Sequenced input: sorted CD4+, CD8+, or CD8+CD57+ T cells (not recorded which) from PBMCs. The source of these receptors is a human donor with severe aplastic anemia or a healthy control (not recorded which).

V is TRBV7-2 and J is TRBJ1-2, with 9 nucleotides matching TRBD1. Unmatched junction bases numbered 18, after V lost 8 bases and J lost 2 bases. Per germline, CDR1 SGHTA and CDR2 FQGNSA. The CDR3 loop spans 18 amino acids. The CDR3 here is CASDPTGTGTGGNYGYTF. The CDR3 nucleotides read TGTGCCAGCGATCCTACCGGGACAGGGACTGGAGGGAACTATGGCTACACCTTC.

This clonotype has a count of ten or more. The V and J genes are TRBV9 and TRBJ2-7; TRBD2 is a possible D gene (6 bases). CDR1 and CDR2 from the germline V gene are SGDLS and YYNGEE. The CDR3 runs to 15 residues. Deletions cut 2 bases from V and 0 bases from J, with 12 bases between. CDR3 in amino acids: CASSVEGGTSYEQYF. The CDR3 DNA sequence: TGTGCCAGCAGCGTTGAAGGCGGGACCTCCTACGAGCAGTACTTC.